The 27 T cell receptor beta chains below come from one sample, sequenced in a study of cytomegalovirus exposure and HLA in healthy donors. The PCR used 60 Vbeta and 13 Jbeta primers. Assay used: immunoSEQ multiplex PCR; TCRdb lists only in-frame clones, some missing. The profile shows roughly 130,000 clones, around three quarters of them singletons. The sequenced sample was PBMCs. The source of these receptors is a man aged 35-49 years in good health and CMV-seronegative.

CDR3 nucleotides: TGTGCCAGCTTCCGGGACAGCGTAAACACCATATATTTT. It is translated as CASFRDSVNTIYF. The J gene is TRBJ1-3, the V gene TRBV5-6; TRBD1 matches at 7 bases. The junction had 7 bases not matched to a gene; V was cut back by 7 bases and J by 6 bases. This CDR3 has 13 amino acids. In germline, CDR1 is SGHDT, CDR2 YYEEEE.

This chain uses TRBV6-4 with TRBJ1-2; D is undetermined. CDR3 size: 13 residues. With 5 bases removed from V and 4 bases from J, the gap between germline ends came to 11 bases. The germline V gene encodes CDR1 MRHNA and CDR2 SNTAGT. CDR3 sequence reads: CASSPTGSYGYTF. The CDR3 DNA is TGTGCCAGCAGTCCCACGGGAAGCTATGGCTACACCTTC.

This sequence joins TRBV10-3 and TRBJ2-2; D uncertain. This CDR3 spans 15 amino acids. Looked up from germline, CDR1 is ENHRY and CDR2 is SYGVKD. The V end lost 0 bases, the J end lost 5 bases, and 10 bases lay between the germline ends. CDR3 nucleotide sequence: TGTGCCATCAGTGAGTCGTGGCTAGGTACCGGGGAGCTGTTTTTT. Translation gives CAISESWLGTGELFF.

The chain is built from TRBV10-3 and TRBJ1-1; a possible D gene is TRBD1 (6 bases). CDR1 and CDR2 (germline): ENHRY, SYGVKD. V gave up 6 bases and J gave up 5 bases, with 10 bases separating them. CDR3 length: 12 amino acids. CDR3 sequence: CAISEGGTEAFF. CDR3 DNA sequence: TGTGCCATCAGCGAGGGGGGGACTGAAGCTTTCTTT.

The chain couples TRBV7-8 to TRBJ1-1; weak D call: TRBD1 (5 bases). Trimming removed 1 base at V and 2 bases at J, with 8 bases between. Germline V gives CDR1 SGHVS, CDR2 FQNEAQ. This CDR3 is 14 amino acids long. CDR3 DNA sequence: TGTGCCAGCAGCTTAGATACAGGAAACACTGAAGCTTTCTTT. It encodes CASSLDTGNTEAFF.

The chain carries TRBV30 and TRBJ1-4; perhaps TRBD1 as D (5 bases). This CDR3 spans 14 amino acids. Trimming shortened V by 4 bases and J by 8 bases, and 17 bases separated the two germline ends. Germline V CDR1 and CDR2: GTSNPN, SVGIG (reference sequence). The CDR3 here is CAWNSNRGVEKLFF. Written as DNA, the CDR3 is TGTGCCTGGAACTCAAACCGGGGGGTAGAAAAACTGTTTTTT.

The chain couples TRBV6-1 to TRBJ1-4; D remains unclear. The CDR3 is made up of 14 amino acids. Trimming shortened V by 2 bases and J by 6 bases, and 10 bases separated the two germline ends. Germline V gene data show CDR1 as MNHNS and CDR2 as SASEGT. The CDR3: CASSEIARYEKLFF. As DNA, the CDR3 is TGTGCCAGCAGTGAAATCGCCAGATATGAAAAACTGTTTTTT.

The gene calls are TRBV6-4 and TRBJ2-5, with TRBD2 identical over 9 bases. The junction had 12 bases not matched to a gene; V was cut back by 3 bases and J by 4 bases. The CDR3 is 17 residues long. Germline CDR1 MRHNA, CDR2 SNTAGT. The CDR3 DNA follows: TGTGCCAGCAGTGAGAGCGGGGGGTCCACTCCCATAGAGACCCAGTACTTC. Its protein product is CASSESGGSTPIETQYF.

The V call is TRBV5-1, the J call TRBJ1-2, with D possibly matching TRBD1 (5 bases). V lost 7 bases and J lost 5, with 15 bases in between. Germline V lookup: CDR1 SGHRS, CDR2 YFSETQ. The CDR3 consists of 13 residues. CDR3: CASSNTGGYGYTF. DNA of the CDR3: TGCGCCAGCTCAAATACGGGGGGTTATGGCTACACCTTC.

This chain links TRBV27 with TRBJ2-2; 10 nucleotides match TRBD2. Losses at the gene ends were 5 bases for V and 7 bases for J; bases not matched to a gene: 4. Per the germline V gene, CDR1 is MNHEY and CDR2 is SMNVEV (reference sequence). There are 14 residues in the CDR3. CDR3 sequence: CASSLGLAVGELFF. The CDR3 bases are TGTGCCAGCAGTCTTGGACTAGCGGTCGGGGAGCTGTTTTTT.

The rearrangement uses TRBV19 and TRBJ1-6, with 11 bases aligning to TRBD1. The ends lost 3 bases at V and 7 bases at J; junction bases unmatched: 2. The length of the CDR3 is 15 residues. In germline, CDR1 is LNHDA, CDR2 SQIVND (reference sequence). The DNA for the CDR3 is TGTGCCAGTAGTATGGGGACAGGGGGGAATTCACCCCTCCACTTT. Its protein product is CASSMGTGGNSPLHF.

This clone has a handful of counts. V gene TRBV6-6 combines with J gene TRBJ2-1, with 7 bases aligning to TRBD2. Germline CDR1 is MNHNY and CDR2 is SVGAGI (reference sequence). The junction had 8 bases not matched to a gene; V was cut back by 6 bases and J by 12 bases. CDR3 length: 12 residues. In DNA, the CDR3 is TGTGCCAGCAGAGGACTAGTAATCCGGCAGTTCTTC. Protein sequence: CASRGLVIRQFF.

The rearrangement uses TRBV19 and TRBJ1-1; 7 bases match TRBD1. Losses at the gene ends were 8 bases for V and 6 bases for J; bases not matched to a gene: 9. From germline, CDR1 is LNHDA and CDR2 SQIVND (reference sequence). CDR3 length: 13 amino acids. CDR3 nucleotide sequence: TGTGCCAGTCGACAGGGAACGGTCCCTGAAGCTTTCTTT. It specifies CASRQGTVPEAFF. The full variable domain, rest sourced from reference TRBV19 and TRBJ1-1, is DGGITQSPKYLFRKEGQNVTLSCEQNLNHDAMYWYRQDPGQGLRLIYYSQIVNDFQKGDIAEGYSVSREKKESFPLTVTSAQKNPTAFYLCASRQGTVPEAFFGQGTRLTVV.

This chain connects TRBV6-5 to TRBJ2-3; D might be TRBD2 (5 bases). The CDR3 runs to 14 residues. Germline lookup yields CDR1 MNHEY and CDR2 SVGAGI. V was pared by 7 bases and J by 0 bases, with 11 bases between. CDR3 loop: CASKSGLSTDTQYF. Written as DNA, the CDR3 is TGTGCCAGCAAAAGCGGTCTAAGCACAGATACGCAGTATTTT.

The CDR3 DNA reads as TGCAGCGTTGACGGAGCGGGAGAAAGGTATGAGCAGTTCTTC. Its translation is CSVDGAGERYEQFF. The rearrangement uses TRBV29-1 and TRBJ2-1; the match to TRBD2 covers 8 bases. The CDR3 has 14 amino acids. CDR1 SQVTM and CDR2 ANQGSEA come from the germline V gene. After removal of 3 bases from V and 8 bases from J, the junction contained 9 bases not matched to a gene.

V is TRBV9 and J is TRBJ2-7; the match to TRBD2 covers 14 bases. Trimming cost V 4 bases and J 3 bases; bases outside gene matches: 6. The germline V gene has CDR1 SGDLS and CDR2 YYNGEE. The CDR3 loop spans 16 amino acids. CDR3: CASSPLGLAGGYEQYF. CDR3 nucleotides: TGTGCCAGCAGCCCCCTCGGACTAGCGGGAGGCTACGAGCAGTACTTC.

The CDR3 protein is CASGGQGSTGELFF. CDR3 sequence (DNA): TGTGCCAGCGGGGGACAGGGGTCCACCGGGGAGCTGTTTTTT. The genes are TRBV28 and TRBJ2-2, with 10 bases fitting TRBD1. The CDR3 has 14 amino acids. The germline V gene encodes CDR1 MDHEN and CDR2 SYDVKM. Trimming removed 8 bases from V and 4 bases from J; junction bases left unmatched: 4.

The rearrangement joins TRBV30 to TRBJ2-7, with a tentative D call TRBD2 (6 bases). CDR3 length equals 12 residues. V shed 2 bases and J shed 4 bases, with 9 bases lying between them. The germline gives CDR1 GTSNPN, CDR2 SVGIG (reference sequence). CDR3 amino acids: CAWSFRGYEQYF. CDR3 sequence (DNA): TGTGCCTGGAGTTTCCGGGGGTACGAGCAGTACTTC.

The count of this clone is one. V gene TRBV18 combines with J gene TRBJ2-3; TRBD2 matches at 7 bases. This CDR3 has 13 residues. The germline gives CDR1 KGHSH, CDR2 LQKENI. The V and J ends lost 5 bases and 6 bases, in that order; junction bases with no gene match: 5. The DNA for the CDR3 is TGTGCCAGCTCAGAGGGAGGGCTGGATACGCAGTATTTT. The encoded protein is CASSEGGLDTQYF.

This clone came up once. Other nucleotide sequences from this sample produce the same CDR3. The CDR3 reads CAISESAGTDTQYF. In DNA form, the CDR3 reads TGTGCCATCAGTGAGTCGGCAGGGACAGATACGCAGTATTTT. The chain uses TRBV10-3 and TRBJ2-3, with D possibly matching TRBD1 (5 bases). The V end lost 0 bases, the J end lost 3 bases, and 7 bases lay between the germline ends. Germline CDR1 and CDR2: ENHRY and SYGVKD. This CDR3 contains 14 residues.

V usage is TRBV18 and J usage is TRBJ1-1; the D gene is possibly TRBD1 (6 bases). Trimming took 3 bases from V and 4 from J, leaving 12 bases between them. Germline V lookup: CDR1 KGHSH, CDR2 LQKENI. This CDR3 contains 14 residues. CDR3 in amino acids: CASSPNRVGTEAFF. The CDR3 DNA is TGTGCCAGCTCACCCAACAGGGTAGGCACTGAAGCTTTCTTT.

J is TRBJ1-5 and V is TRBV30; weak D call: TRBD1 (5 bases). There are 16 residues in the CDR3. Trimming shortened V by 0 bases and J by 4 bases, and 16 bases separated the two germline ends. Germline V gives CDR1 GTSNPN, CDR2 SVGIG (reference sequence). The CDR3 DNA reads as TGTGCCTGGAGTGTCCCCGGCAGGGTTGAGAATCAGCCCCAGCATTTT. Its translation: CAWSVPGRVENQPQHF.

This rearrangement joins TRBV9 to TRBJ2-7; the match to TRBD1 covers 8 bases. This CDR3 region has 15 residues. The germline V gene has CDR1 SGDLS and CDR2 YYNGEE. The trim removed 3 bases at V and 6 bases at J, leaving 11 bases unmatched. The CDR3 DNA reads TGTGCCAGCAGCGCCACCGGGACAGGCCCCCTCGAGCAGTACTTC. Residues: CASSATGTGPLEQYF.

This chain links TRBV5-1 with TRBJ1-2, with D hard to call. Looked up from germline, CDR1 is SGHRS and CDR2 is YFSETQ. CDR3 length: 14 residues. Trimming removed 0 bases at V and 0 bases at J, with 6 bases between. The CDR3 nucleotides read TGCGCCAGCAGCTTGGCAGTTACTAACTATGGCTACACCTTC. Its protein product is CASSLAVTNYGYTF.

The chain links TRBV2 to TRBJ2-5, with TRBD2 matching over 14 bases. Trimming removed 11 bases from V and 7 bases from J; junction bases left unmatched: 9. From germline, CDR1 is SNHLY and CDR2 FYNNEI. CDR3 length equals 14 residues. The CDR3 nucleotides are TGTGCCGGCGGGACTAGCGGGGGCTACGGGACCCAGTACTTC. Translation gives CAGGTSGGYGTQYF. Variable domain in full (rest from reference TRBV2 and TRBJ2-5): EPEVTQTPSHQVTQMGQEVILRCVPISNHLYFYWYRQILGQKVEFLVSFYNNEISEKSEIFDDQFSVERPDGSNFTLKIRSTKLEDSAMYFCAGGTSGGYGTQYFGPGTRLLVL.

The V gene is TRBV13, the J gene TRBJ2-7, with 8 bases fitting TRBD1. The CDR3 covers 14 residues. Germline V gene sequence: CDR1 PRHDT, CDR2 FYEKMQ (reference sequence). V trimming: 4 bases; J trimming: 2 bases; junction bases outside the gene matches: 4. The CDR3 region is CASSYWTGTYEQYF. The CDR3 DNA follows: TGTGCCAGCAGCTATTGGACAGGGACCTACGAGCAGTACTTC. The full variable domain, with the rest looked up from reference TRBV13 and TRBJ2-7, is AAGVIQSPRHLIKEKRETATLKCYPIPRHDTVYWYQQGPGQDPQFLISFYEKMQSDKGSIPDRFSAQQFSDYHSELNMSSLELGDSALYFCASSYWTGTYEQYFGPGTRLTVT.

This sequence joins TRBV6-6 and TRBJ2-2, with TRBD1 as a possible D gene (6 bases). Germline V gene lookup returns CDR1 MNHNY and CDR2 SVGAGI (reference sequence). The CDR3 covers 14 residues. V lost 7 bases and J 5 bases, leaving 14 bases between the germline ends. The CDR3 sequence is CASTRGHETGELFF. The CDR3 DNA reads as TGTGCCAGCACAAGGGGACACGAAACCGGGGAGCTGTTTTTT.